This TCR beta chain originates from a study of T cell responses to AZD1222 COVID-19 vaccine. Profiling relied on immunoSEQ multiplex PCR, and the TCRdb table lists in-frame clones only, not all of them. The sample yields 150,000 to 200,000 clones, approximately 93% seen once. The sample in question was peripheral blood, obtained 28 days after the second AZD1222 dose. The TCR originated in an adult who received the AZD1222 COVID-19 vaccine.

CDR3 in amino acids: CASSVVWGASGNQPQHF. The CDR3 nucleotides read TGTGCCAGCAGCGTAGTCTGGGGAGCGTCTGGGAATCAGCCCCAGCATTTT. The rearrangement links TRBV9 to TRBJ1-5, with D hard to call. Looked up from germline, CDR1 is SGDLS and CDR2 is YYNGEE. This CDR3 is built from 17 residues. V was trimmed by 0 bases and J by 4 bases, leaving 17 bases between them. Variable domain in full (rest from reference TRBV9 and TRBJ1-5): DSGVTQTPKHLITATGQRVTLRCSPRSGDLSVYWYQQSLDQGLQFLIQYYNGEERAKGNILERFSAQQFPDLHSELNLSSLELGDSALYFCASSVVWGASGNQPQHFGDGTRLSIL.